This T cell receptor beta chain was sequenced in a study of OX40 agonist ivuxolimab in advanced cancers. Concerning this clone itself: The antigen remains undetermined.

Sequenced by immunoSEQ multiplex PCR; TCRdb stores in-frame clones only, minus some. Here the sample spans approximately 61,000 clones, roughly nine tenths being singletons. The CDR3 is 17 amino acids. Germline CDR1 SGHNT, CDR2 YYREEE (reference sequence). V shed 3 bases, J shed 9 bases, and the junction held 17 bases outside the gene matches. Study results and caveats: Relative to CD4+ cells, CD8+ T cells on average had more expanded clones.

The receptor comes from an adult with an advanced solid tumor such as melanoma, head and neck, liver or kidney cancer. The rearrangement links TRBV5-4 to TRBJ2-1; TRBD2 agrees at 8 bases. The input for sequencing was CD4+ or CD8+ T cells sorted from blood, taken in a trial of the OX40 agonist ivuxolimab. CDR3 DNA: TGTGCCAGCAGCTCCGGAAACCCCCGGACTAGCTACGTTGAGCAGTTCTTC. Protein sequence: CASSSGNPRTSYVEQFF.